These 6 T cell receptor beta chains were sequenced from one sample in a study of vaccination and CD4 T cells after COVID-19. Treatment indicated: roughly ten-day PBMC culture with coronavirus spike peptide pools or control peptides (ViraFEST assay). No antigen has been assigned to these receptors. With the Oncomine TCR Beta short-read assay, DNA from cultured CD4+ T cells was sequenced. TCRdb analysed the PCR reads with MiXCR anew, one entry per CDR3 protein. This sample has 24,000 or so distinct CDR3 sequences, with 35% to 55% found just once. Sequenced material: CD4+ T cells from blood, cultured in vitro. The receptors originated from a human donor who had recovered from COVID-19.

CDR3 bases: TGTGCCAGCAGCTTGTTTTGGGTGGGGGGAGTTGAGCAGTTCTTC. Translating gives CASSLFWVGGVEQFF. The rearrangement uses TRBV7-2 and TRBJ2-1; TRBD2 is a possible D gene (6 bases). The germline gives CDR1 SGHTA, CDR2 FQGNSA. CDR3 length equals 15 residues. V shed 3 bases and J shed 9 bases, with 18 bases lying between them.

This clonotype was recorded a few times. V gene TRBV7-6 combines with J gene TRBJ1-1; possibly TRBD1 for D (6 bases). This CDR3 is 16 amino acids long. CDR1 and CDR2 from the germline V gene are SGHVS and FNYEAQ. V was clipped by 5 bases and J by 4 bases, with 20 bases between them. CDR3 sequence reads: CASSPRGRGARTEAFF. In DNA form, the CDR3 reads TGTGCCAGCAGCCCTAGAGGTCGGGGGGCTCGCACTGAAGCTTTCTTT.

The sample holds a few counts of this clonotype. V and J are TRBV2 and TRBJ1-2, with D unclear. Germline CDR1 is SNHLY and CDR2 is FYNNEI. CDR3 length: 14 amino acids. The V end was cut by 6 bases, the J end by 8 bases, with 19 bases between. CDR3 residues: CASRSGPSSYGYTF. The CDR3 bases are TGTGCCAGCAGATCGGGCCCCTCAAGCTACGGCTACACCTTC. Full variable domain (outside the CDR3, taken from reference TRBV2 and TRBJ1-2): EPEVTQTPSHQVTQMGQEVILRCVPISNHLYFYWYRQILGQKVEFLVSFYNNEISEKSEIFDDQFSVERPDGSNFTLKIRSTKLEDSAMYFCASRSGPSSYGYTFGSGTRLTVV.

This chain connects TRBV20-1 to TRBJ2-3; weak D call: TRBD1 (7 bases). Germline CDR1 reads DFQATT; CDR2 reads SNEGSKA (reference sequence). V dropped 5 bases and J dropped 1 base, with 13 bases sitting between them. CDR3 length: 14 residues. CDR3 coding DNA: TGCAGTGCTCTTCAGGGGGAGGGCACAGATACGCAGTATTTT. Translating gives CSALQGEGTDTQYF.

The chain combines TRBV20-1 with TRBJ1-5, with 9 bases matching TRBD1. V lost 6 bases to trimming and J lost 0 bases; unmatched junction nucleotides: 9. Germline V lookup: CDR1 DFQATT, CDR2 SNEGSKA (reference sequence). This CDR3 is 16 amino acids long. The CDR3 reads CSAPLTGGSSNQPQHF. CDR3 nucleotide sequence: TGCAGTGCCCCCCTGACAGGGGGAAGTAGCAATCAGCCCCAGCATTTT.

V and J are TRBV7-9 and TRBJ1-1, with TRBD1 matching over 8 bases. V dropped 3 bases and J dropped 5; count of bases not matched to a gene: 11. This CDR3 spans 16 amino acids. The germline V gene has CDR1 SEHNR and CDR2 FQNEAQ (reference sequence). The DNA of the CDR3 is TGTGCCAGCAGCTTCCGCCCGGACAGGGTAACGACTGAAGCTTTCTTT. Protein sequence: CASSFRPDRVTTEAFF.